The sequence of this TCR beta chain was determined in a study of T cell repertoires in cytomegalovirus infection. Study details: Well-studied HLA-B-restricted CMV epitopes were used in the study alongside recently identified HLA-C-restricted ones. Evidence of both CMV infection and a matching HLA type came from public TCR beta signatures. General study findings and limits: In two of eight donors, the top clonotype was HLA-C-restricted CMV-specific. Frequencies of public TCR beta families were cumulated, and this identified carriers of CMV plus the relevant HLA.

Worth noting for this clonotype: As yet, its antigen is unknown.

TCRdb ran MiXCR on the reads and lists one entry per CDR3 protein. The sample yields about 52,000 distinct CDR3 sequences, roughly a fifth seen once. Germline lookup yields CDR1 MDHEN and CDR2 SYDVKM. This CDR3 contains 15 residues. V dropped 8 bases and J dropped 5 bases, with 19 bases sitting between them. V is TRBV28 and J is TRBJ1-5, with D uncertain. The starting material was CD8+ T cells from cultured PBMCs, obtained from culture after CMV antigen stimulation. This sequence was found in a human donor in good health (CMV status not recorded). Some clones in this sample may be carry-over from other donors' samples. CDR3 in DNA: TGTGCCAGCCATAAGGGCAAAGTATGGGATCAGCCCCAGCATTTT. Residues: CASHKGKVWDQPQHF.